Listed below are T cell receptor beta chains from one sample, sequenced in a study of blood T cell repertoires in COVID-19. Data came from immunoSEQ multiplex PCR; TCRdb stores just in-frame clones and leaves some out. The sample lists approximately 91,000 clones, around 80% occurring once. Sequencing input: peripheral blood. These receptor sequences come from a man aged 70-80 years with acute or convalescent COVID-19. Both conserved end residues are part of each CDR3. The D gene is left open where the match is weak. Only part of the rows carry a size: once, few, many, or a class if the clone is expanded.

CDR3aa,CDR3nt,abundance,v_gene,j_gene,d_gene
CASSSFRGGSYEQYF,TGTGCCAGCAGTTCGTTCAGGGGTGGCTCCTACGAGCAGTACTTC,-,TRBV3-1/TRBV3-2,TRBJ2-7,-
CASSLPRRTGVTMNTEAFF,TGTGCCAGCAGCTTACCTAGGCGGACAGGGGTCACTATGAACACTGAAGCTTTCTTT,-,TRBV7-9,TRBJ1-1,TRBD1
CASSLQGGIHNSPLHF,TGTGCCAGCAGCCTTCAAGGGGGAATCCATAATTCACCCCTCCACTTT,-,TRBV7-2,TRBJ1-6,-
CSASWDRGSPQHF,TGCAGTGCTAGTTGGGACAGGGGGAGTCCCCAGCATTTT,once,TRBV20-1,TRBJ1-5,TRBD1
CATSDNSQGFPETQYF,TGTGCCACCAGTGACAACTCCCAGGGATTTCCAGAGACCCAGTACTTC,-,TRBV24-1,TRBJ2-5,-
CASSPSGVYGYTF,TGTGCCAGTAGCCCCTCCGGTGTCTATGGCTACACCTTC,many,TRBV19,TRBJ1-2,-
CARQGGAEAFF,TGTGCCAGACAGGGGGGCGCTGAAGCTTTCTTT,-,TRBV28,TRBJ1-1,TRBD1
CASSYSGQGLDTQYF,TGCGCCAGCAGCTACTCCGGACAGGGACTAGATACGCAGTATTTT,-,TRBV5-1,TRBJ2-3,TRBD1
CASSSRADRRETQYF,TGTGCCAGCAGTTCCCGGGCCGACAGAAGGGAGACCCAGTACTTC,-,TRBV6-5,TRBJ2-5,-
CASSLNPGQGGEQYF,TGTGCCAGCAGCTTGAACCCGGGACAGGGGGGCGAGCAGTACTTC,-,TRBV11-2,TRBJ2-7,TRBD1
CASSLAGASEQYF,TGTGCCAGCAGTTTGGCAGGGGCCAGCGAGCAGTACTTC,-,TRBV12-3/TRBV12-4,TRBJ2-7,-
CASGPFGRGTGELFF,TGTGCCAGCGGCCCCTTTGGGAGAGGGACCGGGGAGCTGTTTTTT,-,TRBV27,TRBJ2-2,-
CASSFIGTGRRGNEQFF,TGTGCCAGCAGTTTCATCGGGACAGGGAGAAGGGGCAATGAGCAGTTCTTC,-,TRBV28,TRBJ2-1,TRBD1
CASSAGRINTGELFF,TGTGCCAGCAGCGCGGGACGGATAAACACCGGGGAGCTGTTTTTT,-,TRBV13,TRBJ2-2,-
CASSPSRGHNYGYTF,TGTGCCAGCTCACCAAGCAGGGGCCATAACTATGGCTACACCTTC,-,TRBV18,TRBJ1-2,-
CAIRGTGDYNEQFF,TGTGCCATCAGGGGTACCGGGGACTACAATGAGCAGTTCTTC,-,TRBV10-3,TRBJ2-1,-
CASSRDNTQYF,TGTGCCAGCAGTCGGGACAATACCCAGTACTTC,-,TRBV28,TRBJ2-5,-
CASSPPGRDYNEQFF,TGTGCCAGCTCACCACCAGGGCGGGACTACAATGAGCAGTTCTTC,-,TRBV18,TRBJ2-1,-
CASSKIPRQGTYEQYF,TGTGCCAGCAGCAAAATCCCTCGGCAGGGGACCTACGAGCAGTACTTC,once,TRBV21-1,TRBJ2-7,-
CASSDEREATDTQYF,TGTGCCAGCAGCGACGAGCGGGAGGCCACAGATACGCAGTATTTT,-,TRBV7-2,TRBJ2-3,TRBD2
CASSGGDWETQYF,TGTGCCAGCAGTGGGGGGGATTGGGAGACCCAGTACTTC,-,TRBV2,TRBJ2-5,-
CASSWTGRRVAFF,TGTGCCAGCAGTTGGACAGGAAGGAGGGTGGCTTTCTTT,-,TRBV6-5,TRBJ1-1,TRBD1
CASSLQWTATNTEAFF,TGTGCCAGTAGTCTCCAGTGGACAGCCACGAACACTGAAGCTTTCTTT,-,TRBV19,TRBJ1-1,-
CASSQDFWAGALKQYF,TGCGCCAGCAGCCAAGATTTTTGGGCGGGAGCCCTCAAGCAGTACTTC,-,TRBV4-1,TRBJ2-7,TRBD2
CASAGGQGAEKLFF,TGTGCCAGCGCTGGGGGACAGGGGGCTGAAAAACTGTTTTTT,-,TRBV7-2,TRBJ1-4,TRBD1
CASSQDWGPGTQYF,TGTGCCAGCAGCCAAGATTGGGGGCCGGGGACCCAGTACTTC,-,TRBV3-1/TRBV3-2,TRBJ2-5,-
CASSLGDRGYNEQFF,TGTGCCAGCAGCTTGGGGGACAGGGGGTACAATGAGCAGTTCTTC,-,TRBV5-4,TRBJ2-1,TRBD1
CATSSPPAGERTQYF,TGTGCCACCAGCAGCCCTCCCGCCGGGGAAAGGACCCAGTACTTC,-,TRBV15,TRBJ2-5,-
CAISEGQLSSPLHF,TGTGCCATCAGTGAAGGACAGTTATCTTCACCCCTCCACTTT,few,TRBV10-3,TRBJ1-6,-
CASSYGRVANTEAFF,TGTGCCAGCAGTTACGGCAGGGTGGCGAACACTGAAGCTTTCTTT,-,TRBV6-2/TRBV6-3,TRBJ1-1,-
CASSSNGGQGLEQYF,TGTGCCAGCAGCTCGAATGGGGGACAGGGACTCGAGCAGTACTTC,-,TRBV7-2,TRBJ2-7,TRBD1
CASSPRRIEAFF,TGTGCCAGCAGCCCCCGGAGGATTGAAGCTTTCTTT,-,TRBV28,TRBJ1-1,-
CASSWGGSSNQPQHF,TGTGCCAGCAGTTGGGGGGGATCTAGCAATCAGCCCCAGCATTTT,-,TRBV2,TRBJ1-5,-
CASSSPGQPYGYTF,TGTGCCAGCAGTTCACCGGGACAGCCCTATGGCTACACCTTC,-,TRBV28,TRBJ1-2,TRBD1
CASTRSSAGVPEQYF,TGCGCCAGCACACGTAGCAGCGCGGGAGTACCCGAGCAGTACTTC,-,TRBV5-1,TRBJ2-7,TRBD2
CAIVQDRVYYGYTF,TGTGCCATCGTGCAGGACAGGGTCTACTATGGCTACACCTTC,-,TRBV6-5,TRBJ1-2,TRBD1
CASKPSFLGWETQYF,TGTGCCAGCAAGCCTAGCTTTCTGGGCTGGGAGACCCAGTACTTC,-,TRBV28,TRBJ2-5,-
CASSLSREGRFTPDEQFF,TGTGCCAGCAGCCTTTCCCGGGAGGGCCGGTTTACCCCTGATGAGCAGTTCTTC,-,TRBV4-2,TRBJ2-1,TRBD2
CASSLAAGVDIQYF,TGTGCCAGCAGTTTAGCGGCCGGAGTAGACATTCAGTACTTC,-,TRBV27,TRBJ2-4,-
CASRPGQTYEQYF,TGTGCCAGCAGGCCGGGACAAACCTACGAGCAGTACTTC,-,TRBV28,TRBJ2-7,-
CATSRDSNSPLHF,TGTGCCACCAGCAGAGACAGTAATTCACCCCTCCACTTT,once,TRBV15,TRBJ1-6,-
CASSLQDGGYGYTF,TGTGCCAGCAGCTTACAGGACGGGGGCTATGGCTACACCTTC,-,TRBV7-8,TRBJ1-2,-
CASSRDMGGESQHF,TGTGCCAGCAGTCGGGACATGGGTGGTGAGTCCCAGCATTTT,once,TRBV2,TRBJ1-5,-
CASSFKGWETQYF,TGTGCCAGCAGCTTTAAGGGGTGGGAGACCCAGTACTTC,-,TRBV5-8,TRBJ2-5,-
CASRPTSGRAKETQYF,TGTGCCAGTAGACCGACTAGCGGGAGGGCAAAAGAGACCCAGTACTTC,few,TRBV19,TRBJ2-5,TRBD2